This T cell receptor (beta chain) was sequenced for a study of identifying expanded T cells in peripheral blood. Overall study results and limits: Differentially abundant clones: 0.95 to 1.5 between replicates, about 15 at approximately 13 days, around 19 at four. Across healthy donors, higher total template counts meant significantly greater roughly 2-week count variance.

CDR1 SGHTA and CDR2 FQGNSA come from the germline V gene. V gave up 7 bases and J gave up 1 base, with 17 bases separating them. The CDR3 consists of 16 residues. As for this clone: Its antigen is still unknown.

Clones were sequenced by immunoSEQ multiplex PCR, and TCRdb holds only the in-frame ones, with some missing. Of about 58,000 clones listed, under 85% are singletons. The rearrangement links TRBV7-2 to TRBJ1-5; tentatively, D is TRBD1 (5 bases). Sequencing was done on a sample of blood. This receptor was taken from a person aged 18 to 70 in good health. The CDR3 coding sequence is TGTGCCAGCACTCCACGGGGCGCGGGAAGCAATCAGCCCCAGCATTTT. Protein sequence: CASTPRGAGSNQPQHF.